Given below is one T cell receptor (beta chain) in context. These data come from a study of control samples from healthy donors and cancer patients. Per germline, CDR1 KGHSH and CDR2 LQKENI. Trimming left V 4 bases short and J 4 bases short, with 7 bases between. The CDR3 consists of 12 residues. This table comes from immunoSEQ multiplex PCR, and its TCRdb copy is limited to in-frame clones, with some not included. The sample comprises about 80,000 clones, roughly nine tenths of which are singletons, and roughly 7.6% rests with the top ten. The source of this sequence is a woman aged 55-70 years in good health. The sequencing input was blood. This chain uses TRBV18 with TRBJ1-2; possible D gene TRBD1, 5 bases. The CDR3 reads CASSRDSYGYTF. The DNA of the CDR3 is TGTGCCAGCTCACGCGACAGCTATGGCTACACCTTC. The full variable domain, with the rest looked up from reference TRBV18 and TRBJ1-2, is NAGVMQNPRHLVRRRGQEARLRCSPMKGHSHVYWYRQLPEEGLKFMVYLQKENIIDESGMPKERFSAEFPKEGPSILRIQQVVRGDSAAYFCASSRDSYGYTFGSGTRLTVV.